This note documents a single T cell receptor (beta chain) sequence. No antigen is known for it. Measured with immunoSEQ multiplex PCR; TCRdb has only the in-frame clones, and not every one. Of about 3,300 clones listed, around 84% are singletons. Time point denoted: newly diagnosed, previously untreated cHL patient sample. By magnetic negative selection, CD4+ T cells were purified from thawed PBMCs. The data were obtained in a study of PD-1 blockade in classical Hodgkin lymphoma. Study results and caveats: It was reported that newly diagnosed patients had less baseline TCR diversity than healthy donors.

From germline, CDR1 is SGHTA and CDR2 FQGNSA. The CDR3 sequence is 13 residues long. The V end lost 5 bases, the J end lost 8 bases, and 15 bases lay between the germline ends. The J gene is TRBJ1-2, the V gene TRBV7-2; possible D gene TRBD1, 6 bases. The sequenced sample consisted of CD4+ T cells from blood. The sequence was obtained from a human donor with classical Hodgkin lymphoma. In nucleotides, the CDR3 is TGTGCCAGCAGCCTAGGGGGTTCTGAGGGCTACACCTTC. It is translated as CASSLGGSEGYTF.